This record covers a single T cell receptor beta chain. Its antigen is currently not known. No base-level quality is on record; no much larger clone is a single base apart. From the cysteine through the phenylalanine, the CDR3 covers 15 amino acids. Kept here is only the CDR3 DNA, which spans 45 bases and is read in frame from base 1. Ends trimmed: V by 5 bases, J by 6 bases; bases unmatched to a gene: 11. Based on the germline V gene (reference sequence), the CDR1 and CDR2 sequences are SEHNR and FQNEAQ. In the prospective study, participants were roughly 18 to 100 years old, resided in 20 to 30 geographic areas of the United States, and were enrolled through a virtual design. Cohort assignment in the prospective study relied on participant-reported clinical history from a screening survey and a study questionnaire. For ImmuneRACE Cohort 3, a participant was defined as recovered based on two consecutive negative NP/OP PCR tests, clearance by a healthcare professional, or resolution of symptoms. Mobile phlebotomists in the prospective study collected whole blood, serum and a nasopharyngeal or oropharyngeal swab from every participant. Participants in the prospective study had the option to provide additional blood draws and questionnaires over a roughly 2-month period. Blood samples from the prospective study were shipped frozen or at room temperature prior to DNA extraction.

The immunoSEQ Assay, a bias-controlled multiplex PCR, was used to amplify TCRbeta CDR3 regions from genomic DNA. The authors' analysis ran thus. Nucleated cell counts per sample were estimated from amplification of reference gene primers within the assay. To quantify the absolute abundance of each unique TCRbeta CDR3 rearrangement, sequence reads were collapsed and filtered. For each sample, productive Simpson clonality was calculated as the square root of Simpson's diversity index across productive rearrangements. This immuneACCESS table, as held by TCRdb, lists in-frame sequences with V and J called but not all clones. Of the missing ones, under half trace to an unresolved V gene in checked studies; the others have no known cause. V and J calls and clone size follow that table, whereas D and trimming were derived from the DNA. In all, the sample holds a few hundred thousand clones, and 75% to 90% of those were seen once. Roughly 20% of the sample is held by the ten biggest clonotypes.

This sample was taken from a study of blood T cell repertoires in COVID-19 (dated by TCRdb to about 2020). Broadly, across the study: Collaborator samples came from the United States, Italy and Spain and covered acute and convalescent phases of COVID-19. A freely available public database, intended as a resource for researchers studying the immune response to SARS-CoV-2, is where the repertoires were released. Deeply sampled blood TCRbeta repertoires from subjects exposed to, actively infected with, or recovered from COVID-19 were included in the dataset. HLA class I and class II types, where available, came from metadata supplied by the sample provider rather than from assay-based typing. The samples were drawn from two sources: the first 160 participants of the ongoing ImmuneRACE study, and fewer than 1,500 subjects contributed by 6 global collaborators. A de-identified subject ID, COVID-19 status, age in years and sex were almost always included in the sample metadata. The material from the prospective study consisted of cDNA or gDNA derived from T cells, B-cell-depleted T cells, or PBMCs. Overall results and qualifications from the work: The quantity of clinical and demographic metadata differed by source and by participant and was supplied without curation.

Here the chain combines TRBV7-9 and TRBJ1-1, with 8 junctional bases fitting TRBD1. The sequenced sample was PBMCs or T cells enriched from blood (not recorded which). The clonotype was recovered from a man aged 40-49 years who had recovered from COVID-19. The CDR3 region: CASSGGDRGNAEAFF. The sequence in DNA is TGTGCCAGCAGCGGAGGAGACAGGGGAAACGCTGAAGCTTTCTTT.